This T cell receptor beta chain is from a study of identical twins. Study outcomes and limitations: Zero-insertion analyses could be partly confounded by invariant MAIT and iNKT cells.

This clonotype was observed at least ten times. Its antigen is not known. CDR3 size: 16 residues. Germline V gives CDR1 ENHRY, CDR2 SYGVKD. The V end lost 3 bases, the J end lost 0 bases, and 12 bases lay between the germline ends. Template switching (which added a universal primer site) was used, and cDNA carried unique molecular identifiers. A single record per CDR3 protein comes from TCRdb applying MiXCR to the 5' RACE reads. Among 1.5 million to 2 million distinct CDR3 sequences listed, about 30% were seen once. This receptor was taken from a newborn girl in good health. This rearrangement joins TRBV10-3 to TRBJ2-4; D may be TRBD2 (6 bases). The sequencing sample was made of cord blood. Written as DNA, the CDR3 is TGTGCCATCAGTGAAGTAGCGGCACTAGCCAAAAACATTCAGTACTTC. It translates to CAISEVAALAKNIQYF.